This TCR beta chain came from a study of blood T cell repertoires in COVID-19 (dated by TCRdb to the early 2020s). For the wider study: Samples from collaborators originated in the United States, Italy and Spain and spanned both the acute and convalescent phases of COVID-19. The prospective study material was composed of cDNA or gDNA derived from T cells, B-cell-depleted T cells, or PBMCs. The dataset comprised deeply sampled blood TCRbeta repertoires from subjects exposed to, actively infected with, or recovered from COVID-19. The repertoires were released in a freely available public database meant as a resource for research on the immune response to SARS-CoV-2. Samples came from the ongoing ImmuneRACE study (first 160 participants) plus 1,254 subjects from 6 global collaborators. A de-identified subject ID, COVID-19 status, age in years and sex were almost always included in the sample metadata. Where available, HLA class I and class II types were taken from metadata supplied by the sample provider and were not determined by assay-based typing. What the study reported, not specific to this receptor: How much clinical and demographic metadata was included differed by source and by participant, and the metadata was provided uncurated.

Note on this clone: Its antigen is not yet known. No quality values exist for individual bases; no much larger clone is one base distant.

One collaborating source in Seattle enrolled patients during active infection and followed them longitudinally through the course of disease. Whole blood was collected in K2EDTA tubes by collaborating institutions according to the institutions' own protocols. For TCRbeta analysis, collaborator samples were shipped as frozen whole blood, as isolated PBMCs, or as DNA extracted from either sample type. Taken from cysteine to phenylalanine, the CDR3 has 11 residues. CDR3 DNA is the only sequence kept; it has 33 bases, read in frame from the first base. A distance of 7 bases separates the germline ends of V and J, which lose 7 bases and 6 bases respectively. The germline V gene (reference sequence) provides CDR1 MNHNY and CDR2 SVGAGI. TCRbeta CDR3 regions were amplified from genomic DNA using the immunoSEQ Assay, a bias-controlled multiplex PCR. Per the authors' processing: The number of nucleated cells in each sample was estimated by amplification of reference gene primers within the assay. Sequence reads were collapsed and filtered to measure the absolute abundance of every unique TCRbeta CDR3 rearrangement. For each sample, productive Simpson clonality was calculated as the square root of Simpson's diversity index across productive rearrangements. Held by TCRdb, this immuneACCESS table contains in-frame sequences only and omits some clones. Under half of the omission traces to an unresolved V gene where checked; the cause of the rest is unknown. V, J and clone size reflect that table, while D and trimming were determined from the DNA. The sample data list roughly 150,000 clones, and 70% to 90% of these were observed just once. About 5.8% of the sample lies in the top ten.

Sequences were obtained from peripheral blood. This sequence originates from a woman aged 45 to 65 with COVID-19, enrolled during active disease. The rearrangement joined TRBV6-6 to TRBJ2-1; TRBD2 might be the D gene, on 6 matching bases. The DNA sequence is as follows: TGTGCCAGCAAAGCGGGCAATGAGCAGTTCTTC. Its protein is CASKAGNEQFF.